This TCR beta chain was found in a study of blood T cell repertoires in COVID-19. Per germline, CDR1 LGHNA and CDR2 YSLEER. This CDR3 has 14 amino acids. Trimming removed 0 bases from V and 7 bases from J, with 9 bases in between. How the authors handled the data: From reference gene primer amplification, estimates of nucleated cell counts were derived. Data came from immunoSEQ multiplex PCR; TCRdb stores just in-frame clones and leaves some out. From that table come the V and J calls and clone size; the DNA was used to work out D and trimming. The table records about 190,000 clones, approximately 87% of them present only once.

The source material was peripheral blood. This clonotype was obtained from a young woman who had recovered from COVID-19. V and J are TRBV4-3 and TRBJ2-2; D is unresolved. The CDR3, as DNA: TGCGCCAGCAGCCAAGATAGAAGTGACGGGGAGCTGTTTTTT. It translates to CASSQDRSDGELFF.